Each of the 24 T cell receptor beta chains below was sequenced from the same sample in a study of OX40 agonist ivuxolimab in advanced cancers. Libraries were prepared by immunoSEQ multiplex PCR; TCRdb keeps only in-frame clonotypes and omits some of them. The table lists over 55,000 clones, approximately 86% of them singletons. The sample in question was CD4+ or CD8+ T cells sorted from blood, obtained in a trial of the OX40 agonist ivuxolimab. Source of these receptors: an adult with an advanced solid tumor such as melanoma, head and neck, liver or kidney cancer.

The V call is TRBV4-3, the J call TRBJ2-7, with D possibly matching TRBD2 (5 bases). Per germline, CDR1 LGHNA and CDR2 YSLEER. Trimming stripped 0 bases from V and 3 bases from J, with 12 bases between. This CDR3 has 15 amino acids. The CDR3 DNA reads TGCGCCAGCAGCCAAGATCTGACCGGGAACTACGAGCAGTACTTC. This encodes CASSQDLTGNYEQYF.

The rearrangement links TRBV5-1 to TRBJ1-2, with no clear D. Germline CDR1 reads SGHRS; CDR2 reads YFSETQ. Trimming removed 4 bases at V and 3 bases at J, with 16 bases between. The CDR3 has 15 residues. The CDR3 coding sequence is TGCGCCAGCAGCATCCTGGCGGGGTCGGACTATGGCTACACCTTC. Translated, it gives CASSILAGSDYGYTF.

The chain joins TRBV6-6 to TRBJ1-1, with 7 bases lining up with TRBD1. From germline, CDR1 is MNHNY and CDR2 SVGAGI (reference sequence). The trim removed 2 bases at V and 0 bases at J, leaving 3 bases unmatched. The CDR3 has 15 residues. CDR3 DNA: TGTGCCAGCAGTTACCTGGGACAGTTGAACACTGAAGCTTTCTTT. Protein product: CASSYLGQLNTEAFF.

V usage is TRBV4-2 and J usage is TRBJ2-1; 10 bases map to TRBD2. This CDR3 is built from 17 residues. J was trimmed by 4 bases and V by 0 bases; bases with no gene match: 6. Germline V gene lookup returns CDR1 LGHNA and CDR2 YNFKEQ. The DNA for the CDR3 is TGTGCCAGCAGCCAAGATCAAAGCGGGGGGGCTTACAATGAGCAGTTCTTC. It yields the protein CASSQDQSGGAYNEQFF.

The V and J genes are TRBV19 and TRBJ2-3; D is undetermined. The CDR3 loop spans 15 amino acids. Per germline, CDR1 LNHDA and CDR2 SQIVND (reference sequence). Between the trimmed V and J ends, which lost 1 base and 0 bases, there was a span of 8 bases. CDR3 DNA: TGTGCCAGTAGTATAGGGGCAGCTAGCACAGATACGCAGTATTTT. Its protein is CASSIGAASTDTQYF.

The rearrangement uses TRBV2 and TRBJ1-5; D unclear. V dropped 10 bases and J dropped 5 bases, with 18 bases sitting between them. Germline loops: CDR1 SNHLY, CDR2 FYNNEI. The CDR3 has 14 residues. In DNA, the CDR3 is TGTGCCACCGCCCCCGGGAGATCCGATCAGCCCCAGCATTTT. Its protein product is CATAPGRSDQPQHF.

This chain uses TRBV21-1 with TRBJ2-3. TRBV21-1 is annotated as a pseudogene. The CDR3 runs to 15 residues. The CDR3 protein is CASSKERGSTDTQYF. The CDR3 DNA sequence: TGTGCCAGCAGCAAAGAGAGGGGTAGCACAGATACGCAGTATTTT.

The chain couples TRBV27 to TRBJ2-3; the match to TRBD2 covers 8 bases. Germline assignment: CDR1 MNHEY and CDR2 SMNVEV (reference sequence). The CDR3 extends over 15 amino acids. With V trimmed by 7 bases and J by 5 bases, 11 bases remained unmatched. CDR3 in DNA: TGTGCCAGCAACCGGGGGGGGTCGCCTCAAGATACGCAGTATTTT. This sequence encodes CASNRGGSPQDTQYF.

V gene TRBV5-5 combines with J gene TRBJ1-1; no clear D. Trimming cost V 2 bases and J 1 base, with 12 bases left between them. CDR1 and CDR2 (germline): SGHKS, YYEKEE (reference sequence). This CDR3 spans 15 amino acids. The CDR3 loop reads CASSFSFWGNTEAFF. CDR3 nucleotide sequence: TGTGCCAGCAGCTTTTCCTTTTGGGGGAACACTGAAGCTTTCTTT.

This chain connects TRBV7-9 to TRBJ2-6, with 9 bases aligning to TRBD1. With V trimmed by 2 bases and J by 2 bases, 4 bases remained unmatched. Germline values: CDR1 SEHNR, CDR2 FQNEAQ (reference sequence). The CDR3 runs to 17 residues. For the CDR3, the DNA is TGTGCCAGCAGCTTACCCAGACAGGGGGCTGGGGCCAACGTCCTGACTTTC. Protein: CASSLPRQGAGANVLTF.

The chain carries TRBV5-4 and TRBJ1-2; D is uncertain. CDR1 and CDR2 (germline): SGHNT, YYREEE (reference sequence). The CDR3 runs 12 residues. Trimming shortened V by 4 bases and J by 12 bases, and 16 bases separated the two germline ends. CDR3 sequence reads: CASSPGRGQDTF. CDR3 coding DNA: TGTGCCAGCAGCCCTGGTCGGGGTCAGGACACCTTC.

The chain combines TRBV4-1 with TRBJ1-1; D not certain. The germline gives CDR1 MGHRA, CDR2 YSYEKL. Trimming removed 6 bases at V and 1 base at J, with 9 bases between. The CDR3 spans 13 residues. DNA of the CDR3: TGCGCCAGCAGTCCTATTGGGAACACTGAAGCTTTCTTT. This sequence encodes CASSPIGNTEAFF.

The genes are TRBV5-1 and TRBJ1-1; perhaps TRBD1 as D (6 bases). The CDR3 runs to 14 residues. The germline gives CDR1 SGHRS, CDR2 YFSETQ. V lost 2 bases and J lost 5, with 13 bases in between. In nucleotides, the CDR3 is TGCGCCAGCAGCTTAGGAGGGGGGCGGACTGAAGCTTTCTTT. It yields the protein CASSLGGGRTEAFF. The full variable domain, in which reference TRBV5-1 and TRBJ1-1 provide the parts outside the CDR3, is KAGVTQTPRYLIKTRGQQVTLSCSPISGHRSVSWYQQTPGQGLQFLFEYFSETQRNKGNFPGRFSGRQFSNSRSEMNVSTLELGDSALYLCASSLGGGRTEAFFGQGTRLTVV.

The chain is built from TRBV7-9 and TRBJ2-2; D gene unclear. CDR1 SEHNR and CDR2 FQNEAQ come from the germline V gene (reference sequence). Trimming left V 0 bases short and J 1 base short, with 3 bases between. There are 14 residues in the CDR3. The CDR3 protein is CASSLAGNTGELFF. The CDR3 nucleotides read TGTGCCAGCAGCTTAGCGGGGAACACCGGGGAGCTGTTTTTT.

The chain has TRBV19 and TRBJ2-7, with D hard to call. The V end was cut by 3 bases, the J end by 3 bases, with 18 bases between. There are 16 residues in the CDR3. CDR1 and CDR2 from the germline V gene are LNHDA and SQIVND (reference sequence). The CDR3 loop reads CASSIWGNGNSYEQYF. The CDR3 nucleotides read TGTGCCAGTAGTATTTGGGGAAATGGCAACAGCTACGAGCAGTACTTC. Supplemented by reference TRBV19 and TRBJ2-7, the full variable domain reads DGGITQSPKYLFRKEGQNVTLSCEQNLNHDAMYWYRQDPGQGLRLIYYSQIVNDFQKGDIAEGYSVSREKKESFPLTVTSAQKNPTAFYLCASSIWGNGNSYEQYFGPGTRLTVT.

The J gene is TRBJ2-3, the V gene TRBV19, with D unclear. Trimming cost V 6 bases and J 6 bases, with 7 bases left between them. Looked up from germline, CDR1 is LNHDA and CDR2 is SQIVND (reference sequence). This CDR3 spans 11 amino acids. The CDR3 loop is CASRRLDTQYF. DNA for the CDR3: TGTGCCAGTAGACGACTGGATACGCAGTATTTT.

V usage is TRBV5-1 and J usage is TRBJ2-1; TRBD1 matches 7 bases. Losses at the gene ends were 2 bases for V and 6 bases for J; bases not matched to a gene: 11. The CDR3 extends over 16 amino acids. From germline, CDR1 is SGHRS and CDR2 YFSETQ. This chain's CDR3 is CASSFSGQVLSNEQFF. CDR3 nucleotide sequence: TGCGCCAGCAGCTTTTCCGGACAGGTCCTTTCCAATGAGCAGTTCTTC.

This clone is medium-sized by share. This rearrangement joins TRBV30 to TRBJ2-7; D is possibly TRBD2 (5 bases). The CDR3 has 13 amino acids. The germline CDR1 and CDR2 sequences are GTSNPN and SVGIG (reference sequence). V lost 0 bases to trimming and J lost 3 bases, with 9 bases between them. CDR3 amino acids: CAWSVAAVYEQYF. DNA of the CDR3: TGTGCCTGGAGTGTAGCGGCCGTCTACGAGCAGTACTTC.

This clone was seen only once. The chain joins TRBV7-9 to TRBJ1-2; no clear D gene. The germline V and J ends were trimmed by 5 bases and 8 bases, with 9 bases remaining between them. This CDR3 comprises 11 residues. Looked up from germline, CDR1 is SEHNR and CDR2 is FQNEAQ (reference sequence). CDR3 DNA sequence: TGTGCCAGCAGCCTCCTCTTGGGCTACACCTTC. This gives the protein CASSLLLGYTF.

The rearrangement joins TRBV25-1 to TRBJ1-1; D is unresolved. This CDR3 has 10 amino acids. Trimming took 8 bases from V and 7 from J, leaving 8 bases between them. Germline CDR1 reads MGHDK; CDR2 reads SYGVNS. CDR3 nucleotides: TGTGCCAGCCGGGGTGTTGAAGCTTTCTTT. It is translated as CASRGVEAFF.

This clone showed up just a few times. The chain combines TRBV28 with TRBJ1-5, with 8 nucleotides matching TRBD1. The CDR3 loop spans 14 amino acids. V gave up 2 bases and J gave up 7 bases; unmatched junction bases: 4. Germline V gene sequence: CDR1 MDHEN, CDR2 SYDVKM. The CDR3 region has the DNA TGTGCCAGCAGTTTAGCAGGGGGCGGACAGCCCCAGCATTTT. It translates to CASSLAGGGQPQHF. Combining the CDR3 with reference TRBV28 and TRBJ1-5 gives the whole variable domain DVKVTQSSRYLVKRTGEKVFLECVQDMDHENMFWYRQDPGLGLRLIYFSYDVKMKEKGDIPEGYSVSREKKERFSLILESASTNQTSMYLCASSLAGGGQPQHFGDGTRLSIL.

The chain links TRBV2 to TRBJ1-1, with 7 bases fitting TRBD1. V shed 9 bases, J shed 0 bases, and the junction held 7 bases outside the gene matches. The length of the CDR3 is 14 residues. Germline V gene sequence: CDR1 SNHLY, CDR2 FYNNEI. The CDR3 protein is CASGTEQMNTEAFF. As DNA, the CDR3 is TGTGCCAGTGGGACAGAACAAATGAACACTGAAGCTTTCTTT. The full variable domain, rest sourced from reference TRBV2 and TRBJ1-1, is EPEVTQTPSHQVTQMGQEVILRCVPISNHLYFYWYRQILGQKVEFLVSFYNNEISEKSEIFDDQFSVERPDGSNFTLKIRSTKLEDSAMYFCASGTEQMNTEAFFGQGTRLTVV.

V is TRBV7-3 and J is TRBJ2-7, with D perhaps TRBD1 or TRBD2 (5 bases each). V shed 1 base and J shed 0 bases, with 16 bases lying between them. From germline, CDR1 is SGHTA and CDR2 FQGTGA. The CDR3 contains 17 residues. The DNA for the CDR3 is TGTGCCAGCAGCTTAAACTCCGAGGGGACGGACTCCTACGAGCAGTACTTC. The encoded protein is CASSLNSEGTDSYEQYF.

J is TRBJ2-1 and V is TRBV7-9, with TRBD1 matching over 10 bases. Germline V gene lookup returns CDR1 SEHNR and CDR2 FQNEAQ (reference sequence). Unmatched junction bases numbered 6, after V lost 3 bases and J lost 4 bases. This CDR3 has 16 residues. CDR3 in DNA: TGTGCCAGCAGCTTCCTTCGACAGGGGGCATACAATGAGCAGTTCTTC. Its translation: CASSFLRQGAYNEQFF.